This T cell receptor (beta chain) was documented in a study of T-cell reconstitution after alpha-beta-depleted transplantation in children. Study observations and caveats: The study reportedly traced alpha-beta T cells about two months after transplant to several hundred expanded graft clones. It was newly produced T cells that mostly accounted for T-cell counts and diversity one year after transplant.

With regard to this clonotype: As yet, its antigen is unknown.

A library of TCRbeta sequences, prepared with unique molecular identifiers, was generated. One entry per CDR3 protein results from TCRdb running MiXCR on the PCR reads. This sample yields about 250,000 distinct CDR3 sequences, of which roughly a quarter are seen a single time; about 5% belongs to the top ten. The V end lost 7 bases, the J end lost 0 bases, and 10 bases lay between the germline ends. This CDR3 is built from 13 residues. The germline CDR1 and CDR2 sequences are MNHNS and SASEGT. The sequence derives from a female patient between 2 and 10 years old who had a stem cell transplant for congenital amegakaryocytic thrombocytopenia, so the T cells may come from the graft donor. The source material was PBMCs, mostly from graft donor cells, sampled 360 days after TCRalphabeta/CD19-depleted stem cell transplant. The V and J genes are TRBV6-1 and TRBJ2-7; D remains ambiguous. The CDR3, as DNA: TGTGCCAGCACACGGGCTACCTCCTACGAGCAGTACTTC. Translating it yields CASTRATSYEQYF.